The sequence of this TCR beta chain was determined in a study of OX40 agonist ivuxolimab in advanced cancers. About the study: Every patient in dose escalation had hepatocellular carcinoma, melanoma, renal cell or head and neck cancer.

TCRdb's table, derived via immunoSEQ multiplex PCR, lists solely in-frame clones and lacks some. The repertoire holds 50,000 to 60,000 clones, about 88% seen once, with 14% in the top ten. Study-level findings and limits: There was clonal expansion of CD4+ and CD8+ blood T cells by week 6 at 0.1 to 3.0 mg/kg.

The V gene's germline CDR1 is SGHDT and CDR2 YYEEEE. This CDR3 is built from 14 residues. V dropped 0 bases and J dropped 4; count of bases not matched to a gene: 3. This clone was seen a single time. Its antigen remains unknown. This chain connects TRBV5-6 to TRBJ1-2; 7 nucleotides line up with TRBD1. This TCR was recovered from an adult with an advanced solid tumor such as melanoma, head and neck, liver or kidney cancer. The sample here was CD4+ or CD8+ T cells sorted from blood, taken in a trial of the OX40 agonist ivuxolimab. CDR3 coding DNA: TGTGCCAGCAGCTTGGGAGAGGGGGCCTATGGCTACACCTTC. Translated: CASSLGEGAYGYTF.